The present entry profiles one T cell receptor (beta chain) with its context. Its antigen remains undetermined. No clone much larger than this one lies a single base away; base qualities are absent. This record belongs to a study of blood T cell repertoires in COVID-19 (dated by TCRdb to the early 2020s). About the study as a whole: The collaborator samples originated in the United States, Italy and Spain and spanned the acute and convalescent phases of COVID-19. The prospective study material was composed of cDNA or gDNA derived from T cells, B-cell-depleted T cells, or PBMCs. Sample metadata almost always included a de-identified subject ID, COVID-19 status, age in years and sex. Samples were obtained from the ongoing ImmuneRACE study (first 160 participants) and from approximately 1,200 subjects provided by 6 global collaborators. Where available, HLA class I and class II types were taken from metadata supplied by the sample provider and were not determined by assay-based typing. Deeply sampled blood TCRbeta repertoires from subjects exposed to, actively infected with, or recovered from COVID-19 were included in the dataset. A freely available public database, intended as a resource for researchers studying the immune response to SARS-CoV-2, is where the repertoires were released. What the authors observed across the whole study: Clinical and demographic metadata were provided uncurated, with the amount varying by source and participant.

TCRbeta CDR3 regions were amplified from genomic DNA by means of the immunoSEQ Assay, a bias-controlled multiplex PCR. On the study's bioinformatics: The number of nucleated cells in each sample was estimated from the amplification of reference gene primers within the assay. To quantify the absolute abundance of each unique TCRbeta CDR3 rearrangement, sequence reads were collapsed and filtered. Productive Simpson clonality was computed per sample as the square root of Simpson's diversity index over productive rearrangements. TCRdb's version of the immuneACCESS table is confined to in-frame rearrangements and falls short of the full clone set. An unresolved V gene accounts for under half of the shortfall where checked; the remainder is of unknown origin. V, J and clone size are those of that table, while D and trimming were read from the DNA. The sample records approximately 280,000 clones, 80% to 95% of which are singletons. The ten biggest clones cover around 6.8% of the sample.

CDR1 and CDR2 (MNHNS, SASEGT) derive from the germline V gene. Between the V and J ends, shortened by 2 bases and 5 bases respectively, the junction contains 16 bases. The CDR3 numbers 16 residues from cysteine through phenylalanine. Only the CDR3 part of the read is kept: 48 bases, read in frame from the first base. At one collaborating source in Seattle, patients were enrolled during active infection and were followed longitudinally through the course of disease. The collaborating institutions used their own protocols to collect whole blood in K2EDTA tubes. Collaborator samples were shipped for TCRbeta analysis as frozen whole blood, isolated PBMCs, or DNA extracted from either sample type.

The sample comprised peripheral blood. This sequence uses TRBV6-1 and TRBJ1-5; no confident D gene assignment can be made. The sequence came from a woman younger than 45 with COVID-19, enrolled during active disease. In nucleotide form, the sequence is TGTGCCAGCAGTGAACCAATGATAGCCCCCTATCAGCCCCAGCATTTT. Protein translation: CASSEPMIAPYQPQHF.